The 2 T cell receptor beta chains reported below all come from one sample, sequenced in a study of resident and recirculating memory T cells in vitiligo. Profiling relied on immunoSEQ multiplex PCR, and the TCRdb table lists in-frame clones only, not all of them. This table has 65,000 to 80,000 clones, about 91% appearing once. The sequenced sample consisted of blood. The receptor set was obtained from a male donor with vitiligo.

DNA of the CDR3: TGTGCCTGGAATAGCCAGGGTACTGGCTACACCTTC. It codes for CAWNSQGTGYTF. The V and J genes are TRBV30 and TRBJ1-2; a weak D match, TRBD1 (5 bases). Trimming shortened V by 4 bases and J by 7 bases, and 13 bases separated the two germline ends. Germline assignment: CDR1 GTSNPN and CDR2 SVGIG (reference sequence). The CDR3 extends over 12 amino acids.

The rearrangement joins TRBV7-8 to TRBJ2-5; the D gene is possibly TRBD1 (6 bases). V was shortened by 8 bases and J by 0 bases, with 16 bases between the two germline ends. The CDR3 consists of 15 residues. Germline V gene data show CDR1 as SGHVS and CDR2 as FQNEAQ. The CDR3 nucleotides are TGTGCCAGCTCAGCTGGACAGAGGTACCAAGAGACCCAGTACTTC. It is translated as CASSAGQRYQETQYF.